Each of the 5 T cell receptor beta chains below was sequenced from the same sample in a study of response to subunit inactivated influenza vaccine. TCRdb ran MiXCR on the RT-PCR reads and lists one entry per CDR3 protein. The top ten hold around 11% of the sample, which has under 200,000 distinct CDR3 sequences, around 9.9% seen once. Source: non-naive T cells sorted from PBMCs, taken 40 to 50 days after vaccination. The receptors derive from a man over 45 who received an inactivated influenza vaccine.

This clonotype was counted many times. V usage is TRBV5-1 and J usage is TRBJ1-1; a weak D match, TRBD1 (5 bases). Trimming took 4 bases from V and 2 from J, leaving 12 bases between them. Per the germline V gene, CDR1 is SGHRS and CDR2 is YFSETQ. The CDR3 totals 14 residues. The CDR3 spells CASSGGVSNTEAFF. CDR3 bases: TGCGCCAGCAGCGGGGGGGTCTCCAACACTGAAGCTTTCTTT.

In its sample, this clonotype was seen many times. The chain has TRBV7-9 and TRBJ2-1, with TRBD1 matching 7 bases. J lost 7 bases, V lost 3 bases, and 3 bases had no gene match. The CDR3 spans 13 residues. Germline V gene data show CDR1 as SEHNR and CDR2 as FQNEAQ (reference sequence). In DNA, the CDR3 is TGTGCCAGCAGCTTGAGGGGGCTAAATGAGCAGTTCTTC. Translating gives CASSLRGLNEQFF.

This clonotype was observed at least ten times. The V and J genes are TRBV28 and TRBJ1-1; TRBD1 aligns across 8 bases. V lost 3 bases to trimming and J lost 4 bases; unmatched junction nucleotides: 4. Germline V lookup: CDR1 MDHEN, CDR2 SYDVKM. The CDR3 loop spans 14 amino acids. The DNA of the CDR3 is TGTGCCAGCAGTTTCACAGGGGGAATCACTGAAGCTTTCTTT. Amino acids: CASSFTGGITEAFF. Drawing the rest from reference TRBV28 and TRBJ1-1, the complete variable domain is DVKVTQSSRYLVKRTGEKVFLECVQDMDHENMFWYRQDPGLGLRLIYFSYDVKMKEKGDIPEGYSVSREKKERFSLILESASTNQTSMYLCASSFTGGITEAFFGQGTRLTVV.

This clonotype was seen only a few times. This chain links TRBV5-6 with TRBJ1-5; tentative D call: TRBD1 (6 bases). Trimming removed 1 base from V and 5 bases from J, with 13 bases in between. The CDR3 is 15 amino acids. The germline CDR1 and CDR2 sequences are SGHDT and YYEEEE. CDR3 loop: CASSLTGSTHQPQHF. The CDR3 coding sequence is TGTGCCAGCAGCTTGACAGGGTCTACCCATCAGCCCCAGCATTTT. Drawing the rest from reference TRBV5-6 and TRBJ1-5, the complete variable domain is DAGVTQSPTHLIKTRGQQVTLRCSPKSGHDTVSWYQQALGQGPQFIFQYYEEEERQRGNFPDRFSGHQFPNYSSELNVNALLLGDSALYLCASSLTGSTHQPQHFGDGTRLSIL.

This clonotype was detected ten times or more. The chain couples TRBV4-2 to TRBJ2-6; unclear D gene. The CDR3 contains 15 residues. Germline V CDR1 and CDR2: LGHNA, YNFKEQ. Trimming stripped 3 bases from V and 0 bases from J, with 6 bases between. CDR3 region: CASSQGISGANVLTF. The CDR3 DNA reads TGTGCCAGCAGCCAGGGGATCTCTGGGGCCAACGTCCTGACTTTC.